Here is one T cell receptor beta chain with its context. This record belongs to a study of CD8 T cells in Susac syndrome. When the RNA was reverse transcribed, random hexamers were used with an input of roughly 0.5 to 1 ug. TCRdb itself ran the immunoSEQ multiplex PCR reads through MiXCR, one entry per CDR3 protein. The table records some 400,000 distinct CDR3 sequences, approximately 85% of them present only once. Germline V gives CDR1 MGHRA, CDR2 YSYEKL. V gave up 0 bases and J gave up 4 bases, with 22 bases separating them. The CDR3 runs 19 residues. The TCR originated in a human donor with multiple sclerosis. The chain couples TRBV4-1 to TRBJ2-1, with D tentatively TRBD1 (6 bases). Sequencing was carried out using CD8+ T cells from PBMCs. The CDR3 nucleotides read TGCGCCAGCAGCCAAGATGAATCCCGACGGACAGTGAATTACAATGAGCAGTTCTTC. Encoded protein: CASSQDESRRTVNYNEQFF.